Below, 14 T cell receptor beta chains from the same sample are listed, as sequenced in a study of shared clonotypes between healthy human individuals (dated by TCRdb to about 2020). Library creation used the immunoSEQ multiplex PCR assay. TCRdb carries this immuneACCESS record with in-frame sequences only. Its versions omit some clonotypes, under half of them owing to an unresolved V gene in the studies checked, with the rest unexplained. This sample holds about 1.5 million clones; 95% to 99% were observed only once. Clones ranked in the top ten supply approximately 0.44% of the sample. Sequenced material: naive CD4+ T cells sorted from blood. The sample's cell subset or site label is to be understood as: CD45RA+ positively selected. The receptors stem from a man aged 25 to 40 in good health.

The chain couples TRBV5-4 to TRBJ2-1; perhaps TRBD2 as D (5 bases). The CDR3 sequence is 16 residues long. V lost 2 bases to trimming and J lost 1 base, with 13 bases between them. Per the germline V gene, CDR1 is SGHNT and CDR2 is YYREEE (reference sequence). The DNA of the CDR3 is TGTGCCAGCAGCTTCGGCGGAGGACGGTCCTACAATGAGCAGTTCTTC. It specifies CASSFGGGRSYNEQFF.

The V and J genes are TRBV19 and TRBJ1-5, with D possibly being TRBD1 (6 bases). The CDR3 length is 18 residues. The germline V gene has CDR1 LNHDA and CDR2 SQIVND (reference sequence). V lost 5 bases, J lost 0 bases, and 20 bases lay in between. Here the CDR3 reads CASSPGGGGKNSNQPQHF. The CDR3, as DNA: TGTGCCAGTAGTCCCGGAGGAGGGGGGAAAAATAGCAATCAGCCCCAGCATTTT.

The gene calls are TRBV27 and TRBJ1-5, with D perhaps matching TRBD1 (6 bases). Germline V gene data show CDR1 as MNHEY and CDR2 as SMNVEV (reference sequence). The CDR3 sequence is 18 residues long. Trimming pared 2 bases from V and 3 bases from J, leaving 20 bases between. This CDR3 reads CASSLRRVGGGINQPQHF. CDR3 sequence (DNA): TGTGCCAGCAGTTTAAGGCGAGTAGGAGGGGGGATCAATCAGCCCCAGCATTTT.

This clone was seen a single time. The sample has other DNA sequences that encode this CDR3 too. The genes are TRBV30 and TRBJ1-1; D possibly corresponds to TRBD1 (6 bases). Germline assignment: CDR1 GTSNPN and CDR2 SVGIG (reference sequence). V was pared by 3 bases and J by 3 bases, with 11 bases between. The length of the CDR3 is 13 residues. DNA of the CDR3: TGTGCCTGGAGCCCCAGGGGTGACACTGAAGCTTTCTTT. Protein sequence: CAWSPRGDTEAFF.

The chain is built from TRBV28 and TRBJ2-1; the match to TRBD1 covers 8 bases. Germline V lookup: CDR1 MDHEN, CDR2 SYDVKM. V shed 6 bases and J 5 bases; nucleotides not matched to a gene: 6. The CDR3 is 14 residues long. The CDR3 is CASSRQGWNNEQFF. CDR3 DNA sequence: TGTGCCAGCAGCCGACAGGGGTGGAACAATGAGCAGTTCTTC.

CDR3 amino acids: CASSQDGTGTYEQYF. The CDR3, as DNA: TGCGCCAGCAGCCAAGATGGAACAGGGACCTACGAGCAGTACTTC. The chain has TRBV4-1 and TRBJ2-7; TRBD1 is a possible D gene (6 bases). Germline V gene sequence: CDR1 MGHRA, CDR2 YSYEKL. The CDR3 contains 15 residues. The ends were cut back, 0 bases at V and 2 bases at J, with 11 bases in the middle.

The CDR3 protein is CASSYSGGVGFF. The CDR3 bases are TGTGCCAGCAGTTACTCGGGAGGGGTTGGTTTCTTT. This rearrangement joins TRBV6-6 to TRBJ1-1, with D possibly TRBD1 on 5 matching bases. The CDR3 spans 12 residues. Germline assignment: CDR1 MNHNY and CDR2 SVGAGI (reference sequence). V dropped 0 bases and J dropped 13 bases, with 12 bases sitting between them.

The chain is built from TRBV6-1 and TRBJ2-7; no reliable D call. Looked up from germline, CDR1 is MNHNS and CDR2 is SASEGT. V lost 2 bases and J lost 4, with 9 bases in between. The length of the CDR3 is 13 residues. The CDR3 bases are TGTGCCAGCAGTGAACCGTGGCAGTACGAGCAGTACTTC. Amino acids: CASSEPWQYEQYF.

V is TRBV25-1 and J is TRBJ2-5; no firm D call. The CDR3 is 13 amino acids. Germline-derived CDR1 and CDR2 are MGHDK and SYGVNS. The V end lost 3 bases, the J end lost 4 bases, and 9 bases lay between the germline ends. CDR3 in DNA: TGTGCCAGCAGTGACGCGTCAAGAGAGACCCAGTACTTC. This codes for CASSDASRETQYF. The entire variable domain, with the rest obtained from reference TRBV25-1 and TRBJ2-5, is as follows: EADIYQTPRYLVIGTGKKITLECSQTMGHDKMYWYQQDPGMELHLIHYSYGVNSTEKGDLSSESTVSRIRTEHFPLTLESARPSHTSQYLCASSDASRETQYFGPGTRLLVL.

V and J are TRBV18 and TRBJ2-3; 8 bases align to TRBD1. Trimming at V came to 6 bases and at J to 6 bases, leaving 8 bases not matched to a gene. The germline CDR1 and CDR2 sequences are KGHSH and LQKENI. This CDR3 spans 14 amino acids. The chain's CDR3 is CASSERTGPDTQYF. DNA of the CDR3: TGTGCCAGCTCGGAGAGGACAGGGCCCGATACGCAGTATTTT.

In its sample, this clone was seen once. V usage is TRBV6-5 and J usage is TRBJ2-1; 7 bases line up with TRBD2. The junction had 13 bases not matched to a gene; V was cut back by 4 bases and J by 7 bases. Per germline, CDR1 MNHEY and CDR2 SVGAGI. The CDR3 contains 16 residues. The CDR3 sequence: CASSSPSYGRPNEQFF. The CDR3 DNA follows: TGTGCCAGCAGTTCCCCATCCTACGGGAGGCCTAATGAGCAGTTCTTC.

The chain employs TRBV5-1 and TRBJ2-6; D is unresolved. V was trimmed by 4 bases and J by 6 bases, leaving 14 bases between them. The CDR3 totals 15 residues. Per the germline V gene, CDR1 is SGHRS and CDR2 is YFSETQ. DNA of the CDR3: TGCGCCAGCAGCGCCCCAGTACGATCGGCCAACGTCCTGACTTTC. It encodes CASSAPVRSANVLTF.

This clone came up once. CDR3 in amino acids: CASSQTSGLETQYF. The CDR3 DNA reads as TGTGCCAGCTCACAGACTAGCGGGTTAGAGACCCAGTACTTC. The chain couples TRBV18 to TRBJ2-5, with 10 bases matching TRBD2. This CDR3 contains 14 residues. Germline V gives CDR1 KGHSH, CDR2 LQKENI. Trimming took 4 bases from V and 4 from J; bases not matched to a gene: 3.

The J gene is TRBJ2-3, the V gene TRBV19, with D possibly matching TRBD1 (5 bases). CDR1 is LNHDA and CDR2 is SQIVND in the germline V gene (reference sequence). CDR3 length: 14 amino acids. Between the trimmed V and J ends, which lost 9 bases and 0 bases, there was a span of 13 bases. The CDR3 coding sequence is TGTGCCAGCCAGGGCCCCCAGAGCACAGATACGCAGTATTTT. Translation: CASQGPQSTDTQYF.